This T cell receptor beta chain was identified in a study of shared clonotypes between healthy human individuals. Study as a whole: Donors had three CD4 naive, three CD4 memory, two CD8 naive and one CD8 memory plate apiece. Whole-study findings and limits: In a handful of donors, approximately 5% of naive CD4 clonotypes appeared in common. It was expected that sequencing depth would affect clonotype sharing among donors. Estimated richness values were generally larger in naive subsets than in memory subsets.

Concerning this clone itself: Its antigen remains unidentified.

CDR1 is MNHEY, CDR2 SMNVEV, per germline (reference sequence). CDR3 size: 11 residues. Trimming removed 10 bases from V and 5 bases from J, with 10 bases in between. The protocol was immunoSEQ multiplex PCR, while the TCRdb copy is restricted to in-frame clones and leaves out a portion. The sample carries some 2.1 million clones, around 93% recorded once. In the naive CD8 group, cells lacked CD45RO and were positively selected for CCR7, so terminally differentiated effector memory CD45RA+ cells were left out. The sequenced sample consisted of naive CD8+ T cells from PBMCs. The clonotype comes from a man younger than 35 in good health. Some clones in this sample may be carry-over from other donors' samples. The gene calls are TRBV27 and TRBJ2-3; no clear D gene. The CDR3 here is CATVMGDTQYF. The CDR3 coding sequence is TGTGCCACGGTAATGGGAGATACGCAGTATTTT.